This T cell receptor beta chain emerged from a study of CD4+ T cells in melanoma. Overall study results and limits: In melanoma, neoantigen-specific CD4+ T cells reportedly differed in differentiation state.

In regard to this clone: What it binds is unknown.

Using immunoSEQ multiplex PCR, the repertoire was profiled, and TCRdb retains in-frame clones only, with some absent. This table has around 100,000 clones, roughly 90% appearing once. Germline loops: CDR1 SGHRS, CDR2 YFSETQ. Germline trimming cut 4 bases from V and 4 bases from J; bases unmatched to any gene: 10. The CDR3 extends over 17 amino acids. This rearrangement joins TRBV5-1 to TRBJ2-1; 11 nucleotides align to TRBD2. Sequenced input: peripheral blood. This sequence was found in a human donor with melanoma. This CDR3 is CASSPGTSGKRYNEQFF. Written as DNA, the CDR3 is TGCGCCAGCAGCCCCGGGACTAGCGGAAAGCGGTACAATGAGCAGTTCTTC.